The 7 T cell receptor beta chains below all came from one sample that was sequenced in a study of long-term antiretroviral therapy in people with HIV (dated by TCRdb to 2022 to 2024). The immunoSEQ hsTCRB v3.0 assay was used at survey level resolution for TRB variable region sequencing. Entries here come from immuneACCESS through TCRdb and include only in-frame sequences with V and J called. Some clones fail to appear in such tables; in the studies checked, an unresolved V gene covers under half of the shortfall, and the cause of the remainder is unknown. This sample comprises under 50,000 clones, 86% of them detected only once. The top ten clones comprise under 4.5% of the sample. This sample comprised unsorted PBMCs, obtained 1.2 years after starting antiretroviral therapy. Receptors were obtained from a woman aged 50 to 65 with HIV.

This sequence joins TRBV19 and TRBJ1-4; the D gene is possibly TRBD1 (5 bases). This CDR3 comprises 15 residues. Trimming removed 1 base from V and 8 bases from J, with 14 bases in between. Germline lookup yields CDR1 LNHDA and CDR2 SQIVND (reference sequence). Here the CDR3 reads CASSIARDDGEKLFF. The DNA for the CDR3 is TGTGCCAGTAGTATAGCCCGGGACGATGGCGAAAAACTGTTTTTT. The full variable domain, its missing parts supplied by reference TRBV19 and TRBJ1-4, is DGGITQSPKYLFRKEGQNVTLSCEQNLNHDAMYWYRQDPGQGLRLIYYSQIVNDFQKGDIAEGYSVSREKKESFPLTVTSAQKNPTAFYLCASSIARDDGEKLFFGSGTQLSVL.

The genes are TRBV9 and TRBJ2-7; possibly TRBD2 for D (6 bases). The CDR3 spans 12 residues. Deletions cut 3 bases from V and 5 bases from J, with 9 bases between. Germline lookup yields CDR1 SGDLS and CDR2 YYNGEE. The CDR3 protein is CASSEGLNEQYF. CDR3 sequence (DNA): TGTGCCAGCAGCGAGGGACTGAACGAGCAGTACTTC.

This CDR3 reads CASSWADGTQYF. DNA for the CDR3: TGTGCCAGCAGTTGGGCTGATGGTACGCAGTATTTT. The chain has TRBV9 and TRBJ2-3; no firm D call. This CDR3 has 12 residues. Trimming removed 5 bases at V and 8 bases at J, with 12 bases between. Germline V gene data show CDR1 as SGDLS and CDR2 as YYNGEE.

This chain joins TRBV27 and TRBJ1-6; 11 positions match TRBD1. The V gene end was trimmed by 5 bases and the J gene end by 9 bases; junction bases not matched to a gene: 9. The length of the CDR3 is 16 residues. Germline lookup yields CDR1 MNHEY and CDR2 SMNVEV (reference sequence). As DNA, the CDR3 is TGTGCCAGCAGTGGACACGGACAGGGGGCGATTTCACCCCTCCACTTT. This gives the protein CASSGHGQGAISPLHF.

The chain links TRBV19 to TRBJ2-7; 9 bases line up with TRBD1. The V gene's germline CDR1 is LNHDA and CDR2 SQIVND (reference sequence). CDR3 length equals 16 residues. V was clipped by 6 bases and J by 3 bases; unmatched bases: 12. The CDR3 sequence is CASRRDGGQGGYEQYF. Here the CDR3 DNA reads TGTGCCAGTAGGAGAGACGGGGGACAGGGAGGCTACGAGCAGTACTTC. The full variable domain, its missing parts supplied by reference TRBV19 and TRBJ2-7, is DGGITQSPKYLFRKEGQNVTLSCEQNLNHDAMYWYRQDPGQGLRLIYYSQIVNDFQKGDIAEGYSVSREKKESFPLTVTSAQKNPTAFYLCASRRDGGQGGYEQYFGPGTRLTVT.

The chain links TRBV6-1 to TRBJ2-2, with 7 bases that match TRBD1. Germline loops: CDR1 MNHNS, CDR2 SASEGT. V lost 6 bases, J lost 0 bases, and 4 bases stayed unmatched. The CDR3 has 15 amino acids. This chain's CDR3 is CASSGRGSNTGELFF. CDR3 coding DNA: TGTGCCAGCAGCGGCAGGGGGTCGAACACCGGGGAGCTGTTTTTT.

CDR3 amino acids: CAWRWDRGTEAFF. Here the CDR3 DNA reads TGTGCCTGGAGGTGGGACAGGGGGACTGAAGCTTTCTTT. The chain joins TRBV30 to TRBJ1-1, with 11 bases matching TRBD1. This CDR3 spans 13 amino acids. CDR1 is GTSNPN and CDR2 is SVGIG in the germline V gene (reference sequence). V was pared by 3 bases and J by 5 bases, with 2 bases of the junction left unmatched.